Shown below are 9 T cell receptor beta chains from a single sample sequenced in a study of identical twins. TCRdb independently ran MiXCR on the 5' RACE reads; one entry per CDR3 protein. This sample has 690,000 or so distinct CDR3 sequences, with around 6% found just once. The sequenced material came from naive T cells sorted from blood. Source of these receptors: a man aged 18-30 years in good health.

This clonotype was seen at least ten times. The V gene is TRBV12-3 or TRBV12-4, the J gene TRBJ2-7, with D perhaps being TRBD1 or TRBD2 (5 bases each). CDR3 length: 14 residues. V was cut by 3 bases and J by 5 bases, with 14 bases left in between. The CDR3 protein is CASSLRGRRDEQYV. The CDR3 DNA is TGTGCCAGCAGTTTGAGGGGCCGTCGGGACGAGCAGTACGTC.

The chain uses TRBV12-3 or TRBV12-4 and TRBJ2-2, with TRBD2 identical over 7 bases. J was trimmed by 5 bases and V by 7 bases; bases with no gene match: 13. The CDR3 runs 16 residues. The CDR3 reads CASKPGLSPQTGELFF. The CDR3 DNA is TGTGCCAGCAAACCGGGACTAAGTCCCCAGACCGGGGAGCTGTTTTTT.

J is TRBJ2-7 and V is TRBV7-3; 7 bases map to TRBD2. V gave up 8 bases and J gave up 5 bases; unmatched junction bases: 15. This CDR3 spans 15 amino acids. Germline values: CDR1 SGHTA, CDR2 FQGTGA. CDR3 residues: CASRQSWREGNEQYF. The CDR3 bases are TGTGCCAGCCGCCAATCGTGGAGGGAGGGAAACGAGCAGTACTTC.

This clonotype was seen ten or more times. The rearrangement uses TRBV10-2 and TRBJ1-5; a possible D gene is TRBD1 (6 bases). CDR3 length: 15 amino acids. CDR1 and CDR2 (germline): WSHSY, SAAADI. The V end lost 2 bases, the J end lost 7 bases, and 15 bases lay between the germline ends. This CDR3 is CASSEETGLMQPQHF. CDR3 nucleotides: TGCGCCAGCAGTGAGGAAACAGGGCTAATGCAGCCCCAGCATTTT.

This clonotype was recorded at least ten times. The V call is TRBV29-1, the J call TRBJ2-1, with 10 bases matching TRBD2. In germline, CDR1 is SQVTM, CDR2 ANQGSEA. The CDR3 has 18 amino acids. After removal of 2 bases from V and 1 base from J, the junction contained 11 bases not matched to a gene. The CDR3 here is CSVEILAGAGGSYNEQFF. The CDR3 DNA sequence: TGCAGCGTTGAAATCCTAGCGGGAGCTGGGGGTTCCTACAATGAGCAGTTCTTC.

The chain combines TRBV13 with TRBJ2-1; 9 bases align to TRBD2. Germline V CDR1 and CDR2: PRHDT, FYEKMQ (reference sequence). Trimming removed 3 bases from V and 6 bases from J; junction bases left unmatched: 6. The CDR3 spans 15 residues. CDR3 sequence (DNA): TGTGCCAGCAGCTTCGCGGGAGGGCCCGTCAATGAGCAGTTCTTC. This sequence encodes CASSFAGGPVNEQFF.

The V call is TRBV9, the J call TRBJ2-1, with TRBD1 matching 9 bases. V shed 0 bases, J shed 8 bases, and the junction held 9 bases outside the gene matches. This CDR3 comprises 16 residues. The germline gives CDR1 SGDLS, CDR2 YYNGEE. Written as DNA, the CDR3 is TGTGCCAGCAGCGTAGGGGGGACAGGGACGTGGCATGAGCAGTTCTTC. Encoded protein: CASSVGGTGTWHEQFF.

The table lists this clonotype with a few counts. This chain links TRBV5-1 with TRBJ1-1; D gene unclear. The ends were cut back, 4 bases at V and 2 bases at J, with 9 bases in the middle. The CDR3 length is 13 residues. Germline V gene sequence: CDR1 SGHRS, CDR2 YFSETQ. DNA for the CDR3: TGCGCCAGCAGCATGAGGGCTAACACTGAAGCTTTCTTT. The encoded protein is CASSMRANTEAFF.

V is TRBV2 and J is TRBJ1-2; 7 bases map to TRBD1. Germline V gene lookup returns CDR1 SNHLY and CDR2 FYNNEI. Unmatched junction bases numbered 10, after V lost 5 bases and J lost 7 bases. This CDR3 has 14 residues. The CDR3 reads CASSWTGRNGGYTF. The CDR3 DNA follows: TGTGCCAGCAGTTGGACAGGTCGAAATGGTGGCTACACCTTC.